Sequencing of this T cell receptor beta chain was carried out in a study of blood T cell repertoires in COVID-19. Study information: There were acute and convalescent COVID-19 samples, and they came from the United States, Italy and Spain. In each case, the material was cDNA or gDNA derived from T cells, B-cell-depleted T cells, or PBMCs.

In the authors' methods: By means of reference gene primer amplification, nucleated cell counts were estimated. Data came from immunoSEQ multiplex PCR; TCRdb stores just in-frame clones and leaves some out. That table is the source of V, J and clone size, and D and trimming were worked out from the DNA. In the table there are roughly 250,000 clones, roughly 87% of which are singletons. This CDR3 is 13 amino acids long. V lost 7 bases and J lost 5, with 14 bases in between. CDR1 SGHTA and CDR2 FQGNSA come from the germline V gene. Sample: peripheral blood. This chain joins TRBV7-2 and TRBJ1-2; D ambiguous. This clonotype was obtained from a woman in her twenties or thirties with acute or convalescent COVID-19. The CDR3 region is CASTPLGGYGYTF. The CDR3 DNA is TGTGCCAGCACCCCCCTGGGAGGGTATGGCTACACCTTC. The whole variable domain, remainder taken from reference TRBV7-2 and TRBJ1-2, is GAGVSQSPSNKVTEKGKDVELRCDPISGHTALYWYRQSLGQGLEFLIYFQGNSAPDKSGLPSDRFSAERTGGSVSTLTIQRTQQEDSAVYLCASTPLGGYGYTFGSGTRLTVV.